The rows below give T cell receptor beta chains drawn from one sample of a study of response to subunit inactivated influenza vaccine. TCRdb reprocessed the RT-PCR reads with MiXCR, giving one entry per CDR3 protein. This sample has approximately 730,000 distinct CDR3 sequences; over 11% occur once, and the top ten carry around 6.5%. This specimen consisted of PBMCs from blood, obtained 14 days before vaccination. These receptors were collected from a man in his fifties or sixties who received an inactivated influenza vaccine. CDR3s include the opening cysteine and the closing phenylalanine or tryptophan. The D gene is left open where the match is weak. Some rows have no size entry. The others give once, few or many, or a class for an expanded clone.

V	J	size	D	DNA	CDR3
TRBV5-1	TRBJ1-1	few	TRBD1	TGCGCCAGCAGCCCATCGGGACAGCTGAACACTGAAGCTTTCTTT	CASSPSGQLNTEAFF
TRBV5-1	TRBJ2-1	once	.	TGCGCCAGCAGCTTGATACAGGGGGGGAATGAGCAGTTCTTC	CASSLIQGGNEQFF
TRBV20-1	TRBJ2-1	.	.	TGCAGTGCTAGGTGGACAACCCGCGATGAGCAGTTCTTC	CSARWTTRDEQFF
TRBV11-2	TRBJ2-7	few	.	TGTGCCAGCAGCCCTACCTCCAGCGCCGAAGGAAACCCCTACGAGCAGTACTTC	CASSPTSSAEGNPYEQYF
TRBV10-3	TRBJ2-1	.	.	TGTGCCATCAGTGTTACTAGCAGTGACAATGAGCAGTTCTTC	CAISVTSSDNEQFF
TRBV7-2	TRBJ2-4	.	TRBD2	TGTGCCAGCAGCCCAGCGCGGGGGGTAGGGTCCAAAAACATTCAGTACTTC	CASSPARGVGSKNIQYF
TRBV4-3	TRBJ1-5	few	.	TGCGCCAGCAGCCAAGACCTCAGATGGGGCAGTCAGCCCCAGCATTTT	CASSQDLRWGSQPQHF
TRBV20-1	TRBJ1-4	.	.	TGCAGTGCTAGAGATGAATGGGAAGGGCTGCCTGAAAAACTGTTTTTT	CSARDEWEGLPEKLFF
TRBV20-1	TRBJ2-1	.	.	TGCAGTGCCACAGCGAGGGAGCAGTTCTTC	CSATAREQFF
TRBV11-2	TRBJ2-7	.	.	TGTGCCAGCAGCTTAGATCCTGGCAGAAACGAGCAGTACTTC	CASSLDPGRNEQYF
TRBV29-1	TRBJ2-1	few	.	TGCAGACTAAGCGGACCGGCGGCTTTTATTGAGCAGTTCTTC	CRLSGPAAFIEQFF
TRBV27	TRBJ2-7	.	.	TGTGCCAGCAGTCAAGTTATGCAGGGGCGATTCCACGAGCAGTACTTC	CASSQVMQGRFHEQYF
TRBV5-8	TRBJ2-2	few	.	TGTGCCAGCAGCCCCAGGAATACGAACACCGGGGAGCTGTTTTTT	CASSPRNTNTGELFF
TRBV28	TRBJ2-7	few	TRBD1	TGTGCCAGCAGTTTTGGACAGGGTGTTTCCTACGAGCAGTACTTC	CASSFGQGVSYEQYF
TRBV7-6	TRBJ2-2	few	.	TGTGCCAGCAGCTTAGTGCCCACGCAAGGAACGAACACCGGGGAGCTGTTTTTT	CASSLVPTQGTNTGELFF
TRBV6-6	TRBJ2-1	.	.	TGTGCCAGCAAGCCAAGCTCCTACAATGAGCAGTTCTTC	CASKPSSYNEQFF
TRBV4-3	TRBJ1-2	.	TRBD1	TGCGCCAGCAGCCGGAAAAACAGGGGGCTCGGCTACACCTTC	CASSRKNRGLGYTF
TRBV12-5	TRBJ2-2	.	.	TGTGCTAGTGGTCTCCGGTTCGGGGAGCTGTTTTTT	CASGLRFGELFF
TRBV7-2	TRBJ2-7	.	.	TGTGCCAGCAGCCCGGTGGGCAGGGGGGTCGAGCAGTACTTC	CASSPVGRGVEQYF
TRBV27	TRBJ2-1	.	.	TGTGCCAGCTGGGACGTATACAATGAGCAGTTCTTC	CASWDVYNEQFF
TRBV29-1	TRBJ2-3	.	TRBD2	TGCAGCGTTGAGAAGCGGGGAGACACAGATACGCAGTATTTT	CSVEKRGDTDTQYF
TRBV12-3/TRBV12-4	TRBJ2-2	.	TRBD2	TGTGCCAGCAGTCCAGGGACTAGTCTGAACACCGGGGAGCTGTTTTTT	CASSPGTSLNTGELFF
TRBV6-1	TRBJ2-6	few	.	TGTGCCAGCAAACGGGGCGGAGTCCGGGTTGGGGCCAACGTCCTGACTTTC	CASKRGGVRVGANVLTF
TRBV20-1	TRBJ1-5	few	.	TGCAGTGCTAGAGATGGTCCGGGGTCTAGCAATCAGCCCCAGCATTTT	CSARDGPGSSNQPQHF
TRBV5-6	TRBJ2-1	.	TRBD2	TGTGCCAGCAGCTTCGGGACTAGCTTTGAGCAGTTCTTC	CASSFGTSFEQFF
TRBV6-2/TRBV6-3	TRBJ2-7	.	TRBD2	TGTGCCAGCAGCTCCGGGGGGGCGGACTCCTACGAGCAGTACTTC	CASSSGGADSYEQYF
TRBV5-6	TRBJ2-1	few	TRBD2	TGTGCCAGCAGCTTCGAACTAGCGGAGCCCAAAGAGCAGTTCTTC	CASSFELAEPKEQFF
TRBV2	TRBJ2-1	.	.	TGTGCCAGCTCGGCTGGGGCCCTCAATGAGCAGTTCTTC	CASSAGALNEQFF
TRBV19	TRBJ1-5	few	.	TGTGCCAGTAGTATCGGGGGTTCTCGTAATCAGCCCCAGCATTTT	CASSIGGSRNQPQHF
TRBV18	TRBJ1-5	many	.	TGCGCCAGCAGCCCGGGTGGTGATCAGCCCCAGCATTTT	CASSPGGDQPQHF
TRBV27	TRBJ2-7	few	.	TGTGCCAGCAGTTTAACTTCTGACGCCTACGAGCAGTACTTC	CASSLTSDAYEQYF
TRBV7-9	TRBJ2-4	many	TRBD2	TGTGCCAGCAGCTTAGGAGTGCTCGGGACTAGGATGAACATTCAGTACTTC	CASSLGVLGTRMNIQYF
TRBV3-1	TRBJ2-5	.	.	TGTGCCAGCGCGACATCTGGACGGAGTTTAGAGACCCAGTACTTC	CASATSGRSLETQYF
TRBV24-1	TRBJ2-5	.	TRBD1	TGTGCCACCAGTCCTGCCGGGACAGGGATGGAGACCCAGTACTTC	CATSPAGTGMETQYF
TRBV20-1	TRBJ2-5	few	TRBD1	TGCAGTGCTAGAGTCTGGGACAGGGTTGGAGAGACCCAGTACTTC	CSARVWDRVGETQYF
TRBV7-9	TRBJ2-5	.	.	TGTGCCAGCACTAGGGCCGGCGGGGCTAAAGAGACCCAGTACTTC	CASTRAGGAKETQYF
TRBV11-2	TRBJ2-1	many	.	TGTGCCAGCAGCTTAGCACAGGGCTCCTACAATGAGCAGTTCTTC	CASSLAQGSYNEQFF
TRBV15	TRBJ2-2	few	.	TGTGCCACCAGAGTGGACCTAGGGAACACCGGGGAGCTGTTTTTT	CATRVDLGNTGELFF
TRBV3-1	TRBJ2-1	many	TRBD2	TGTGCCAGCAGCCAACAATGGACTAGCGGGAGGGCCAATGAGCAGTTCTTC	CASSQQWTSGRANEQFF
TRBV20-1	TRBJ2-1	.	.	TGCAGTGCTAGATGGGAAGACAATGAGCAGTTCTTC	CSARWEDNEQFF
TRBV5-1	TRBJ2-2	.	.	TGCGCCAGCAGCTTGGCCTCCGGGACACTGAGGACCGGGGAGCTGTTTTTT	CASSLASGTLRTGELFF
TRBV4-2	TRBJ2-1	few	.	TGTGCCAGCAGCCAAGATCCCACTCGTAGCTCCTACAATGAGCAGTTCTTC	CASSQDPTRSSYNEQFF
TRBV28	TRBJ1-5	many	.	TGTGCCAGCAGTTCTCTTACACAGGGTTCCAATCAGCCCCAGCATTTT	CASSSLTQGSNQPQHF
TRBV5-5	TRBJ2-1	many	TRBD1	TGTGCCAGCAGCCCGGGACAGCTTCTTTACAATGAGCAGTTCTTC	CASSPGQLLYNEQFF
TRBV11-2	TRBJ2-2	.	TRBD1	TGTGCCAGCACAAGGACAGGGGTCACCGGGGAGCTGTTTTTT	CASTRTGVTGELFF
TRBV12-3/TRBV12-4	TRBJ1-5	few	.	TGTGCCAGCAGTTGGTCAGATATATATAGCAATCAGCCCCAGCATTTT	CASSWSDIYSNQPQHF
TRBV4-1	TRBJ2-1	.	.	TGCGCCAGCAGCCAAGATAAGAAGGGGAAGGGCTACAATGAGCAGTTCTTC	CASSQDKKGKGYNEQFF
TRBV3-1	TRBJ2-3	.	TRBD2	TGTGCCAGCAGCCAAGCCGTAGCGGGAGGGCTTAAGTATTTT	CASSQAVAGGLKYF
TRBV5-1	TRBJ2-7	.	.	TGCGCCAGCAGCTTGGATTCGGATTACGAGCAGTACTTC	CASSLDSDYEQYF
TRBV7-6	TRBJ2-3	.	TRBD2	TGTGCCAGCAGCTTATCGGGACTAGGCACAGATACGCAGTATTTT	CASSLSGLGTDTQYF
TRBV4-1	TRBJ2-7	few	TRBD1	TGCGCCAGCAGCCAGACAGGGCTCGAGCAGTACTTC	CASSQTGLEQYF
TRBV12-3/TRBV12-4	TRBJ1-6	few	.	TGTGCCAGCAGTTCCCTAGGGCCCTGGAGGGGGTCACCCCTCCACTTT	CASSSLGPWRGSPLHF
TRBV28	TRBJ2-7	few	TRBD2	TGTGCCAGCAGTTTATCGCGCGGGAGCAACGAGCAGTACTTC	CASSLSRGSNEQYF
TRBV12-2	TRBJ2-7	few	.	TGTGCAAGTCGCTTAGCTTCTCCGGGCAGGATCAAGGCATACGAGCAGTACTTC	CASRLASPGRIKAYEQYF
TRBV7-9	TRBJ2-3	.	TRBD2	TGTGCCAGCAGAACTAGCGGTGCCACAGATACGCAGTATTTT	CASRTSGATDTQYF
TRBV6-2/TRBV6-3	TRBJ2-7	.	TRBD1	TGTGCCAGCACCATTACGCCGGACAGGGGTTACGAGCAGTACTTC	CASTITPDRGYEQYF
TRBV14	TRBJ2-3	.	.	TGTGCCAGCAGCCAAGGGGGCGACTCCCTGTATTTT	CASSQGGDSLYF
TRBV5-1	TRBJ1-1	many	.	TGCGCCAGCAGCTTGCGTTCAACCGTGATGAACACTGAAGCTTTCTTT	CASSLRSTVMNTEAFF
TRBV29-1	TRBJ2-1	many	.	TGCAGCGTTGCTGGGCTCCCCTTCTACAATGAGCAGTTCTTC	CSVAGLPFYNEQFF